This T cell receptor beta chain was sequenced for a study of control samples from healthy donors and cancer patients. Assay used: immunoSEQ multiplex PCR; TCRdb lists only in-frame clones, some missing. The data hold 140,000 to 150,000 clones, with 91% observed a single time. V shed 0 bases and J shed 0 bases, with 18 bases lying between them. The CDR3 has 18 residues. Germline V gene sequence: CDR1 SGDLS, CDR2 YYNGEE. The material sequenced was blood. The genes are TRBV9 and TRBJ1-2, with a weak D call TRBD1 (6 bases). The TCR originated in a man aged 25 to 40 in good health. The CDR3 DNA is TGTGCCAGCAGCGTAGCTACGGCAGGGGTGCCCCCTAACTATGGCTACACCTTC. Translation: CASSVATAGVPPNYGYTF. The whole variable domain, filled in from reference TRBV9 and TRBJ1-2, reads DSGVTQTPKHLITATGQRVTLRCSPRSGDLSVYWYQQSLDQGLQFLIQYYNGEERAKGNILERFSAQQFPDLHSELNLSSLELGDSALYFCASSVATAGVPPNYGYTFGSGTRLTVV.